The clone carrying this TCR beta chain turned up a few times. The antigen is not known. These data originate in a study of TIL therapy for anti-PD-1-resistant metastatic lung cancer. Overall study: Tumor harvest preceded PD-1/PD-L1 blockade, followed by nivolumab treatment. Most patients had lung adenocarcinoma; a handful of tumors were EGFR-mutant, two ALK-rearranged; half smoked currently or formerly. Study results and caveats: This highly selected cohort may not generalize to typical lung cancer patients.

The libraries were made with immunoSEQ v3. Sequencing depth was some 2 million read pairs for survey level, roughly 4.5-6.5 million for deep. The repertoire was sequenced with immunoSEQ multiplex PCR; TCRdb's copy has only in-frame clones and lacks some. The sample has about 46,000 clones, about 86% seen once; the top ten hold less than 6%. The time point was: pre-treatment sample, taken before nivolumab and TIL therapy. Trimming pared 2 bases from V and 8 bases from J, leaving 3 bases between. The CDR3 length is 11 residues. The germline V gene has CDR1 MGHDK and CDR2 SYGVNS. The chain uses TRBV25-1 and TRBJ1-4; D is ambiguous. The starting material was blood, obtained at baseline. This clonotype was obtained from a person between 30 and 80 years old with non-small cell lung cancer. CDR3 residues: CASSEAEKLFF. CDR3 nucleotides: TGTGCCAGCAGTGAAGCAGAAAAACTGTTTTTT.